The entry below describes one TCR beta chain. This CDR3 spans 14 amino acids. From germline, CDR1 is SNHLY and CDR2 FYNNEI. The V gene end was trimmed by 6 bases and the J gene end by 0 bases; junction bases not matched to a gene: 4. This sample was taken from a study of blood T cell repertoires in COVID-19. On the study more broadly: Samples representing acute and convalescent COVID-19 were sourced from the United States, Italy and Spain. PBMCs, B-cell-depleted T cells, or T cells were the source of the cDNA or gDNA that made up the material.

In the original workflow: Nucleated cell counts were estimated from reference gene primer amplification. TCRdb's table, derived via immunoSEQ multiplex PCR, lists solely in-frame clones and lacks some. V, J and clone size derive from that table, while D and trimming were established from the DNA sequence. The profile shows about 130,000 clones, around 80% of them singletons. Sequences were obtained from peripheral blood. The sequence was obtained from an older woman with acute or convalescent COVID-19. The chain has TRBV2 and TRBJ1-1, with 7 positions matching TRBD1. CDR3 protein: CASREGQMNTEAFF. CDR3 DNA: TGTGCCAGCAGAGAGGGACAGATGAACACTGAAGCTTTCTTT. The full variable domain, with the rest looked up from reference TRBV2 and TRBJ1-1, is EPEVTQTPSHQVTQMGQEVILRCVPISNHLYFYWYRQILGQKVEFLVSFYNNEISEKSEIFDDQFSVERPDGSNFTLKIRSTKLEDSAMYFCASREGQMNTEAFFGQGTRLTVV.